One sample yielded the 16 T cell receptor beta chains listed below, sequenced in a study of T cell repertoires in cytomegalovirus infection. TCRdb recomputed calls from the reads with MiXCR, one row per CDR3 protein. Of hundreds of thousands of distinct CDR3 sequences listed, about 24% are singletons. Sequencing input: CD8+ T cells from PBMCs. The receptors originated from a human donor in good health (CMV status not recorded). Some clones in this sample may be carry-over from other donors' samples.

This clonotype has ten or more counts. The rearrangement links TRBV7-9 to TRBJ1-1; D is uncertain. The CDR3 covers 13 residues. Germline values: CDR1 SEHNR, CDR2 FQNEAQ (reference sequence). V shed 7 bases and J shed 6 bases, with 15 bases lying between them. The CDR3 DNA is TGTGCCAGCAACGAACGGACTAGGTCTGAAGCTTTCTTT. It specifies CASNERTRSEAFF.

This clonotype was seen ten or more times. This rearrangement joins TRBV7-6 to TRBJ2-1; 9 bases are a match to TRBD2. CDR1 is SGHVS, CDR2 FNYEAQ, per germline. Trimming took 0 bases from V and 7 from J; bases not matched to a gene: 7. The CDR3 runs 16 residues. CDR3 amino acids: CASSLAGGGAGNEQFF. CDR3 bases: TGTGCCAGCAGCTTAGCAGGCGGGGGGGCCGGGAATGAGCAGTTCTTC. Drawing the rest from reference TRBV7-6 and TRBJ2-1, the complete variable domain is GAGVSQSPRYKVTKRGQDVALRCDPISGHVSLYWYRQALGQGPEFLTYFNYEAQQDKSGLPNDRFSAERPEGSISTLTIQRTEQRDSAMYRCASSLAGGGAGNEQFFGPGTRLTVL.

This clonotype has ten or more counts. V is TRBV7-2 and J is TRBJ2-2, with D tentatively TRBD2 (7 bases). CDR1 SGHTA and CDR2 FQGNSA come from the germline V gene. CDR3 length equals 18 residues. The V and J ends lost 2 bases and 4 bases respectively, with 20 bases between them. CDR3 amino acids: CASSLNGGPYGSTGELFF. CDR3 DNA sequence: TGTGCCAGCAGCTTAAACGGGGGGCCCTACGGGAGCACCGGGGAGCTGTTTTTT.

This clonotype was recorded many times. The CDR3 nucleotides are TGCGCCAGCAGCCAAGTGTGGTCGGCTAGCGGACCCTACAATGAGCAGTTCTTC. Translating gives CASSQVWSASGPYNEQFF. The gene calls are TRBV4-1 and TRBJ2-1; 7 bases match TRBD2. Germline V gene data show CDR1 as MGHRA and CDR2 as YSYEKL. The CDR3 contains 18 residues. With 1 base clipped from V and 2 bases from J, the junction kept 11 bases outside the gene matches.

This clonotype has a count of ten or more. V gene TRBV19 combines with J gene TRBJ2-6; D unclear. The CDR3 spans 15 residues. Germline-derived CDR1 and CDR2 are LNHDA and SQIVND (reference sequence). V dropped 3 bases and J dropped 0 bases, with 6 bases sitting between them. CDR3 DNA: TGTGCCAGTAGTATCATGAGCTCTGGGGCCAACGTCCTGACTTTC. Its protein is CASSIMSSGANVLTF.

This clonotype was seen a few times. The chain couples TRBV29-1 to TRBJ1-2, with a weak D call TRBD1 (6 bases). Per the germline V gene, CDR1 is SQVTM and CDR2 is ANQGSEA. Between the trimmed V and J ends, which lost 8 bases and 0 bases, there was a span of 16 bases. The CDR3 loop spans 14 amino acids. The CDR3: CSWGPRGSNYGYTF. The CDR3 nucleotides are TGCAGCTGGGGTCCCAGGGGCTCTAACTATGGCTACACCTTC.

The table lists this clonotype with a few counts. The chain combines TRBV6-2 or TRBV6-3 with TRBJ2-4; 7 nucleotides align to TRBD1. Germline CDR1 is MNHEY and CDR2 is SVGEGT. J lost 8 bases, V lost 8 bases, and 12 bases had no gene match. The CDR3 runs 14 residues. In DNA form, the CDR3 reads TGTGCCAGCGCCCGGGACAGCTTGGGGGACATTCAGTACTTC. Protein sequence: CASARDSLGDIQYF.

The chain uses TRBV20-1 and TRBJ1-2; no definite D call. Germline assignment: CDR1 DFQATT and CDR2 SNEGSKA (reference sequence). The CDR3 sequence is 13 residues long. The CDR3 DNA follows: TGCAGCGGGGAGGGAAGCACTAACTATGGCTACACCTTC. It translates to CSGEGSTNYGYTF.

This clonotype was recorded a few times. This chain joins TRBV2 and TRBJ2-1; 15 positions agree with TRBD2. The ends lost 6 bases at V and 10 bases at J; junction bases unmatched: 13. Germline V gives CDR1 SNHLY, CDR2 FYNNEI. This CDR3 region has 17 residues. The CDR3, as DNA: TGTGCCAGCAGCCCCGGACTAGCGGGGGGGCTTATGTTAGAGCAGTTCTTC. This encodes CASSPGLAGGLMLEQFF.

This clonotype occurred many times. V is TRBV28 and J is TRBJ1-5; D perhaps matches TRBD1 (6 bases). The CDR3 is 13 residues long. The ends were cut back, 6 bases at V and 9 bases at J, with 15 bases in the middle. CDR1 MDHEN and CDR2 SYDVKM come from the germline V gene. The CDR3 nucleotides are TGTGCCAGCAGCGGGACAAACCCATGGCCCCAGCATTTT. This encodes CASSGTNPWPQHF.

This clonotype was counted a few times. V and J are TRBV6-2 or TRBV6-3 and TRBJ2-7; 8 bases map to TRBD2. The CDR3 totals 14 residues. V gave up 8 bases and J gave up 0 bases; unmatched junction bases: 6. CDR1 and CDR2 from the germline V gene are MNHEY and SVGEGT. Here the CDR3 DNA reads TGTGCCAGCGGGGGGAGCGGGGGCTCCTACGAGCAGTACTTC. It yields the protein CASGGSGGSYEQYF.

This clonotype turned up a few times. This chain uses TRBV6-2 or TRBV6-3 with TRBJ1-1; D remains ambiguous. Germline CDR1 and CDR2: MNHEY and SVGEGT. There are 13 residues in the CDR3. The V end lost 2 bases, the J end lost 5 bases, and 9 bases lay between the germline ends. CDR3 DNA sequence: TGTGCCAGCAGTTACGGTCCGGGGACTGAAGCTTTCTTT. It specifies CASSYGPGTEAFF.

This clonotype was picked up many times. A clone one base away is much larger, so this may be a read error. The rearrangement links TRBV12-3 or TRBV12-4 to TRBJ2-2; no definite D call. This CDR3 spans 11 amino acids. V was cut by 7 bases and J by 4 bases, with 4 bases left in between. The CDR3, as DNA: TGTGCCAGCACCATCACCGGGGAGCTGTTTTTT. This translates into CASTITGELFF.

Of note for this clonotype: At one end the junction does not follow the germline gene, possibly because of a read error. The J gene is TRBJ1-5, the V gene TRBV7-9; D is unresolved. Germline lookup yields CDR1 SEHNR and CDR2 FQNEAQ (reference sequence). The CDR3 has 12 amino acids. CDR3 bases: TGTACCAGCAGCTCCCCCAGTCAGCCCCAGCATTTT. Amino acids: CTSSSPSQPQHF.

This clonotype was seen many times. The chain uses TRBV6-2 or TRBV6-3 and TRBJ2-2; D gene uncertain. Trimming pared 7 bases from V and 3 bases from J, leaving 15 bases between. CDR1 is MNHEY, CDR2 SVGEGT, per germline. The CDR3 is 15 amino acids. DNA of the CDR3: TGTGCCAGCAAGCGTCTCGGGTGGTACACCGGGGAGCTGTTTTTT. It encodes CASKRLGWYTGELFF.

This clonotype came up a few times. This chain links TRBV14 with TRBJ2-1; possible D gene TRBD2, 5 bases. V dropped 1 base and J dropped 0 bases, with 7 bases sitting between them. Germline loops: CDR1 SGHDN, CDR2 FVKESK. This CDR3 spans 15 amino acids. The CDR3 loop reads CASSQVRGSYNEQFF. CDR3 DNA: TGTGCCAGCAGCCAAGTTCGGGGCTCCTACAATGAGCAGTTCTTC.